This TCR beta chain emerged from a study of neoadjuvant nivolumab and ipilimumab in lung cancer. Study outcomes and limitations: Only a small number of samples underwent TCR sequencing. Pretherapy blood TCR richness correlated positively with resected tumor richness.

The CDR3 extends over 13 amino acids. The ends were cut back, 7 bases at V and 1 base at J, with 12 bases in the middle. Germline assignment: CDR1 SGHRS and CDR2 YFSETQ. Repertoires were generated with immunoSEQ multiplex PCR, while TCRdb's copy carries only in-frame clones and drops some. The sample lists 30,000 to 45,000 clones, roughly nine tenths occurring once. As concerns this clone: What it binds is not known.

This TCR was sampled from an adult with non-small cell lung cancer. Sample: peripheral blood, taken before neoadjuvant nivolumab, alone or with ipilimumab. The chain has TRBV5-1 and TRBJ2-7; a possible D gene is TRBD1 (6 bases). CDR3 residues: CASAGTSSYEQYF. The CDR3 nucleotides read TGCGCCAGCGCCGGGACATCTTCCTACGAGCAGTACTTC.